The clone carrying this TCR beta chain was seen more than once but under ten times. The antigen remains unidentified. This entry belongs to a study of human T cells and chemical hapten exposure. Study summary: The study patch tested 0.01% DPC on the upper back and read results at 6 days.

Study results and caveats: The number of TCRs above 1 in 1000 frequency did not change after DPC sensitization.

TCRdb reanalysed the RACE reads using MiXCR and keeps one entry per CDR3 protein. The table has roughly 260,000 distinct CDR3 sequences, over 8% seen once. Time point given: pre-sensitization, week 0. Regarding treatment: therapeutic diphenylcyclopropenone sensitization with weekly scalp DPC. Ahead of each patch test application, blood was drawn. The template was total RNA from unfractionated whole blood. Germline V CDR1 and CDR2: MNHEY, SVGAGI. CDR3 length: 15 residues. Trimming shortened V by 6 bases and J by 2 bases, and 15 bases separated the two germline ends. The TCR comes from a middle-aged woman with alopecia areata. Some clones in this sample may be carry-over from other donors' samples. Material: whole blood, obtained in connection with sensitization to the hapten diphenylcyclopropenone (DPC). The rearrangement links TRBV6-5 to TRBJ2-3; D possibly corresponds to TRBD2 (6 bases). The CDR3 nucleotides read TGTGCCAGCAGGTGGGGGGAAGTAGCCACAGATACGCAGTATTTT. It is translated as CASRWGEVATDTQYF.